The 9 T cell receptor beta chains reported below all come from one sample, sequenced in a study of blood T cells in healthy people across ages. Primers used in a second PCR of about 7 to 12 cycles were a sample-barcoded 5' primer and a J-beta primer mix. TCRdb re-called the 5' RACE reads with MiXCR, one entry per CDR3 protein. In the table there are 1.5 million or so distinct CDR3 sequences, around two fifths of which are singletons. Sample: blood. The receptor source for this set is a young woman in good health.

This chain uses TRBV7-9 with TRBJ2-5; weak D call: TRBD1 (6 bases). The CDR3 spans 11 residues. Trimming took off 5 bases at V and 11 bases at J, with 12 bases between the two ends. Germline-derived CDR1 and CDR2 are SEHNR and FQNEAQ (reference sequence). This chain's CDR3 is CASSDHREQYF. In DNA form, the CDR3 reads TGTGCCAGCAGCGACCACAGGGAGCAGTACTTC.

This clonotype was counted only a few times. This chain links TRBV7-9 with TRBJ2-6; TRBD2 is a possible D gene (5 bases). Deletions cut 5 bases from V and 4 bases from J, with 15 bases between. CDR1 and CDR2 (germline): SEHNR, FQNEAQ (reference sequence). The CDR3 extends over 16 amino acids. This chain's CDR3 is CASSHGSDSGANVLTF. Written as DNA, the CDR3 is TGTGCCAGCAGCCATGGTAGCGACTCGGGGGCCAACGTCCTGACTTTC.

The CDR3 loop is CASSVSGIIDEQYF. The CDR3, as DNA: TGTGCCAGCAGTGTATCAGGGATTATCGACGAGCAGTACTTC. The V call is TRBV2, the J call TRBJ2-7; D possibly corresponds to TRBD1 (5 bases). There are 14 residues in the CDR3. Germline assignment: CDR1 SNHLY and CDR2 FYNNEI. V was pared by 4 bases and J by 5 bases, with 15 bases between.

The table lists this clonotype with a few counts. J is TRBJ2-1 and V is TRBV20-1, with 12 nucleotides matching TRBD2. The V gene's germline CDR1 is DFQATT and CDR2 SNEGSKA (reference sequence). The CDR3 runs 18 residues. Trimming removed 0 bases from V and 5 bases from J; junction bases left unmatched: 11. The CDR3 DNA reads as TGCAGTGCTAGAGATATTCTAGCGGGAGGGTCCCGTGACAATGAGCAGTTCTTC. Translated: CSARDILAGGSRDNEQFF.

J is TRBJ2-3 and V is TRBV29-1; a weak D match, TRBD2 (7 bases). This CDR3 spans 16 amino acids. V dropped 4 bases and J dropped 1 base, with 18 bases sitting between them. CDR1 SQVTM and CDR2 ANQGSEA come from the germline V gene. The CDR3 reads CSVGGGALTRTDTQYF. The CDR3 bases are TGCAGCGTTGGTGGGGGGGCCCTCACCCGCACAGATACGCAGTATTTT.

This clonotype was picked up a small number of times. J is TRBJ1-4 and V is TRBV5-1; D not certain. CDR3 size: 17 residues. Germline V gives CDR1 SGHRS, CDR2 YFSETQ. V was trimmed by 4 bases and J by 0 bases, leaving 16 bases between them. The CDR3 DNA reads TGCGCCAGCAGCCCAAGGGAGTTCTATACAACTAATGAAAAACTGTTTTTT. Protein: CASSPREFYTTNEKLFF.

This clonotype was seen ten or more times. This rearrangement joins TRBV20-1 to TRBJ2-3; D is undetermined. The CDR3 contains 12 residues. V lost 3 bases and J 7 bases, leaving 11 bases between the germline ends. Germline V lookup: CDR1 DFQATT, CDR2 SNEGSKA (reference sequence). The CDR3 nucleotides read TGCAGTGCTAGGGACGGTTCCCATACGCAGTATTTT. This gives the protein CSARDGSHTQYF.

The rearrangement joins TRBV3-1 to TRBJ2-1; 9 positions agree with TRBD2. The CDR3 runs 14 residues. Germline-derived CDR1 and CDR2 are LGHDT and YNNKEL (reference sequence). Trimming cost V 5 bases and J 14 bases; bases outside gene matches: 13. For the CDR3, the DNA is TGTGCCAGCAGCTATGTAGCGGGGGAGGAGGAAAAGTTCTTC. This gives the protein CASSYVAGEEEKFF.

This chain joins TRBV7-3 and TRBJ2-5, with TRBD2 identical over 10 bases. The length of the CDR3 is 13 residues. J gave up 11 bases and V 11 bases, and 14 bases lay outside the gene matches. Per the germline V gene, CDR1 is SGHTA and CDR2 is FQGTGA. As DNA, the CDR3 is TGTGCCCTAGAACTAGCGGGGTTGTATATGCAGTACTTC. It specifies CALELAGLYMQYF.